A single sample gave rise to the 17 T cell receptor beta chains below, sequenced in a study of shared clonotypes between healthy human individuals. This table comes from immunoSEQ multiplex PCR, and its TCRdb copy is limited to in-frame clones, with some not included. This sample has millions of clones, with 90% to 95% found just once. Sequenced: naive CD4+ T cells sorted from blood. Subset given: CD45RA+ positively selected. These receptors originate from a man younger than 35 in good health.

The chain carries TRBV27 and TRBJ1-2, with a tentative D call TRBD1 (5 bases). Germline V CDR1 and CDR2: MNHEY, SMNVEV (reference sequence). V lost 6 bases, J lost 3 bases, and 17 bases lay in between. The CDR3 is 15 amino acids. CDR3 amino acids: CASSSSSRVHYGYTF. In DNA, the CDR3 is TGTGCCAGCAGCTCAAGCTCCAGGGTACACTATGGCTACACCTTC.

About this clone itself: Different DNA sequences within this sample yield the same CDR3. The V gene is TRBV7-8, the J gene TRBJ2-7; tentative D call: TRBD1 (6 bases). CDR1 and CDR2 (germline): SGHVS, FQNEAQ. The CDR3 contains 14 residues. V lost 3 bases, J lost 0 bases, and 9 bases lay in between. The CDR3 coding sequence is TGTGCCAGCAGCTTGGGGGCCGTCTCCTACGAGCAGTACTTC. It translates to CASSLGAVSYEQYF.

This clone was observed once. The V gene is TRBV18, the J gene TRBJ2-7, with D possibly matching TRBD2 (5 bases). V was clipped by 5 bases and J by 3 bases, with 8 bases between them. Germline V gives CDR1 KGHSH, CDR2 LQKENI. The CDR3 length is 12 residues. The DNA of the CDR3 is TGTGCCAGCTCAGAGAGCGGCTACGAGCAGTACTTC. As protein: CASSESGYEQYF.

DNA for the CDR3: TGTGCCAGCAGCGTAGAGGGGACCTCCGCGGATACGCAGTATTTT. It encodes CASSVEGTSADTQYF. The chain is built from TRBV9 and TRBJ2-3, with D tentatively TRBD1 or TRBD2 (5 bases each). The CDR3 sequence is 15 residues long. From germline, CDR1 is SGDLS and CDR2 YYNGEE. Trimming pared 0 bases from V and 6 bases from J, leaving 14 bases between.

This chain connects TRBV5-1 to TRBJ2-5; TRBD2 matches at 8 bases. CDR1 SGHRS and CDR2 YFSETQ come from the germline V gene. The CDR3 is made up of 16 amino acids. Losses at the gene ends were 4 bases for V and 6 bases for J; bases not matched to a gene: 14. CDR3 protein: CASSLPRGGWTKTQYF. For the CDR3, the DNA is TGCGCCAGCAGCCTACCCCGGGGGGGTTGGACGAAGACCCAGTACTTC.

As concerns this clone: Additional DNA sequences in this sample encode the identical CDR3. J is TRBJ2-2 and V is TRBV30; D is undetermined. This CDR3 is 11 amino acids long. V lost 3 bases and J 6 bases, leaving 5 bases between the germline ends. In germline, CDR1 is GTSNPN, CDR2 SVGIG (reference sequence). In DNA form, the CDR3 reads TGTGCCTGGAGCGGATCCGGGGAGCTGTTTTTT. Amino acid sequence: CAWSGSGELFF.

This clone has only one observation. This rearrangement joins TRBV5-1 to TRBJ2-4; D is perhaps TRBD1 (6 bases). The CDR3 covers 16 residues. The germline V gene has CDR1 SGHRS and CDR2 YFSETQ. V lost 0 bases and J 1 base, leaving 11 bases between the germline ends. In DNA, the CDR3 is TGCGCCAGCAGCTTGGGGGGGCCGGAGGCCAAAAACATTCAGTACTTC. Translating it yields CASSLGGPEAKNIQYF.

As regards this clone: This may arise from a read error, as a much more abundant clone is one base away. The CDR3 DNA sequence: TGCTCCAGCAGTGGCCCAGGAGGTCAGCCCCAGCATTTT. Translating gives CSSSGPGGQPQHF. The genes are TRBV10-1 and TRBJ1-5, with D unresolved. This CDR3 has 13 residues. Germline CDR1 is WNHNN and CDR2 is SYGVQD (reference sequence).

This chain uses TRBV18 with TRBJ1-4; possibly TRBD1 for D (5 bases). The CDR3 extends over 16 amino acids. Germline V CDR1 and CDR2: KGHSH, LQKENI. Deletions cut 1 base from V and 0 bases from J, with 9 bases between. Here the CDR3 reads CASSPQRGSTNEKLFF. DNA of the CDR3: TGTGCCAGCTCACCACAGAGGGGTTCAACTAATGAAAAACTGTTTTTT. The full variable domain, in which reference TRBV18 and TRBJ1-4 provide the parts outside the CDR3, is NAGVMQNPRHLVRRRGQEARLRCSPMKGHSHVYWYRQLPEEGLKFMVYLQKENIIDESGMPKERFSAEFPKEGPSILRIQQVVRGDSAAYFCASSPQRGSTNEKLFFGSGTQLSVL.

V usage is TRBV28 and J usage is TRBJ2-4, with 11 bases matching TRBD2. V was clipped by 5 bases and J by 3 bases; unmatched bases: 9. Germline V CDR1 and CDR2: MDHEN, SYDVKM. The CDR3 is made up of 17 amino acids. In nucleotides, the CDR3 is TGTGCCAGCAGTGTGAGGGGACTAGCGGACTTCAAAAACATTCAGTACTTC. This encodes CASSVRGLADFKNIQYF.

The CDR3 is CASSPGSNNSPLHF. DNA of the CDR3: TGTGCCAGCAGCCCGGGAAGCAATAATTCACCCCTCCACTTT. The chain uses TRBV28 and TRBJ1-6; no definite D call. Between the trimmed V and J ends, which lost 6 bases and 5 bases, there was a span of 11 bases. Germline V gene data show CDR1 as MDHEN and CDR2 as SYDVKM. This CDR3 spans 14 amino acids.

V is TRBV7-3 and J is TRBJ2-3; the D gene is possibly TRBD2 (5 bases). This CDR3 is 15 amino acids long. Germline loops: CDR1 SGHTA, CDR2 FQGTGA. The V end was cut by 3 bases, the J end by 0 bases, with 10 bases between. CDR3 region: CASSFSGSSTDTQYF. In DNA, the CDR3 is TGTGCCAGCAGCTTCAGCGGATCTAGCACAGATACGCAGTATTTT.

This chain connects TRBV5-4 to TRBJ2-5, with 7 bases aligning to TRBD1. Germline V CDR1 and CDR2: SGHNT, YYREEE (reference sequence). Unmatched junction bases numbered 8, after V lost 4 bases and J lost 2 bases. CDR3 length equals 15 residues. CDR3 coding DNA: TGTGCCAGCAGCCGAGACGTACAGGGGCAAGAGACCCAGTACTTC. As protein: CASSRDVQGQETQYF.

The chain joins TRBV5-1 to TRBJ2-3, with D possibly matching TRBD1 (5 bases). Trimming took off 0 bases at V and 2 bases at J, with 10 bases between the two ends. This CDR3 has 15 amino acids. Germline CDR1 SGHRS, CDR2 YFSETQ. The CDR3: CASSLGPGNTDTQYF. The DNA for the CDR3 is TGCGCCAGCAGCTTGGGTCCAGGGAACACAGATACGCAGTATTTT.

Here the CDR3 DNA reads TGTGCCAGCAGTCGTGGGGGACAGGGTAGCTATGGCTACACCTTC. The encoded protein is CASSRGGQGSYGYTF. The rearrangement links TRBV6-5 to TRBJ1-2, with 9 bases fitting TRBD1. From germline, CDR1 is MNHEY and CDR2 SVGAGI. The CDR3 runs to 15 residues. The junction had 8 bases not matched to a gene; V was cut back by 5 bases and J by 4 bases.

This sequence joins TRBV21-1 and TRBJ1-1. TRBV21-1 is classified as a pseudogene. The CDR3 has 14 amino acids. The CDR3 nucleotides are TGTGCCAGCAGCGGGGGACCTCTGAACACTGAAGCTTTCTTT. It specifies CASSGGPLNTEAFF.

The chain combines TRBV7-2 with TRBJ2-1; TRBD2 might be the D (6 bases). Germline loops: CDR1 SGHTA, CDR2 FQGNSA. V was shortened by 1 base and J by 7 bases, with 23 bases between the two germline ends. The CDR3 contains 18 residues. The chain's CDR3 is CASSLGRPGLAKQNEQFF. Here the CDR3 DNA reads TGTGCCAGCAGCTTAGGTCGTCCGGGACTGGCTAAGCAGAATGAGCAGTTCTTC. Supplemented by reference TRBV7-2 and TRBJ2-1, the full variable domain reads GAGVSQSPSNKVTEKGKDVELRCDPISGHTALYWYRQSLGQGLEFLIYFQGNSAPDKSGLPSDRFSAERTGGSVSTLTIQRTQQEDSAVYLCASSLGRPGLAKQNEQFFGPGTRLTVL.